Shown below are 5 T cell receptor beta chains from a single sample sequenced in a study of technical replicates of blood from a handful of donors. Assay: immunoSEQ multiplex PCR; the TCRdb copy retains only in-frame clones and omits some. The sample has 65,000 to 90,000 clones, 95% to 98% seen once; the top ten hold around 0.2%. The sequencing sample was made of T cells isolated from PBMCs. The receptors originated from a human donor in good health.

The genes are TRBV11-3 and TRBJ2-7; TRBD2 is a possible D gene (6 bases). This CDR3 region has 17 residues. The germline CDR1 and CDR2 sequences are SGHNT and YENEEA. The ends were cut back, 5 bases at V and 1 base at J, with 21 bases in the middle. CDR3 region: CASSARKGRSDSYEQYF. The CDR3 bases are TGTGCCAGCAGCGCCCGAAAAGGGAGGAGCGATTCCTACGAGCAGTACTTC. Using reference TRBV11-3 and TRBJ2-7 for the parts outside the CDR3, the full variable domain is EAGVVQSPRYKIIEKKQPVAFWCNPISGHNTLYWYLQNLGQGPELLIRYENEEAVDDSQLPKDRFSAERLKGVDSTLKIQPAELGDSAVYLCASSARKGRSDSYEQYFGPGTRLTVT.

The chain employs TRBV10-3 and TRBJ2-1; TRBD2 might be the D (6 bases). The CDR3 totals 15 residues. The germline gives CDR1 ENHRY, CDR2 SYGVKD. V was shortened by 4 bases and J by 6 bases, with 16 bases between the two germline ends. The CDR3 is CAISGTGGSLNEQFF. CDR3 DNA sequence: TGTGCCATCAGTGGGACTGGAGGGTCCCTCAATGAGCAGTTCTTC.

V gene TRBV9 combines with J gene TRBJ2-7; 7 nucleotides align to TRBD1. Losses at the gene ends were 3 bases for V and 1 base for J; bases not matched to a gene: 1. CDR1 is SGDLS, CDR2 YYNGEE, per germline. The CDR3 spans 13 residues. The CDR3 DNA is TGTGCCAGCAGCGGGACAGGTTCCTACGAGCAGTACTTC. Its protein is CASSGTGSYEQYF.

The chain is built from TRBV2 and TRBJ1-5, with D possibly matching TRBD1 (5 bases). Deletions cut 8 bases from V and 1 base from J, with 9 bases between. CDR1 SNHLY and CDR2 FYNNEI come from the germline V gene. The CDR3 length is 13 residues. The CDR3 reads CASGGDSNQPQHF. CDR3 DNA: TGTGCCAGCGGCGGGGACAGCAATCAGCCCCAGCATTTT.

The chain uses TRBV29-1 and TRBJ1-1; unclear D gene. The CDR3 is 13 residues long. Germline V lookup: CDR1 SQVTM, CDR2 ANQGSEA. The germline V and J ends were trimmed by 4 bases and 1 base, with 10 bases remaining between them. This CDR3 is CSVARVENTEAFF. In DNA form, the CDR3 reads TGCAGCGTTGCACGGGTCGAGAACACTGAAGCTTTCTTT.